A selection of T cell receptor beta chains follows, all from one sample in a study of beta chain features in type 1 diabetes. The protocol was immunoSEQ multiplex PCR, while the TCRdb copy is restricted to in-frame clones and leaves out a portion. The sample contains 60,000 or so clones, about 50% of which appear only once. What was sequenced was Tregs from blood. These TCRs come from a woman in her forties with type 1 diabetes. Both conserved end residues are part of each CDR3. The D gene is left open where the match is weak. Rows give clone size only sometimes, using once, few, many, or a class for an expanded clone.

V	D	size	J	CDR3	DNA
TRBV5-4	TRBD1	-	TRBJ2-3	CASSRTGGTDTQYF	TGTGCCAGCAGCCGGACAGGGGGCACAGATACGCAGTATTTT
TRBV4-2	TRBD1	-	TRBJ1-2	CASSQDLQGHSYGYTF	TGTGCCAGCAGCCAAGATTTACAGGGGCACTCCTATGGCTACACCTTC
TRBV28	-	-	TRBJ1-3	CASSLPPQGYGNTIYF	TGTGCCAGCAGTTTACCCCCACAGGGTTATGGAAACACCATATATTTT
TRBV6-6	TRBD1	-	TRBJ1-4	CASRSGQGAVNEKLFF	TGTGCCAGCAGAAGCGGACAGGGGGCGGTTAATGAAAAACTGTTTTTT
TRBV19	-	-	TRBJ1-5	CASSMGRRNSNQPQHF	TGTGCCAGTAGCATGGGGAGACGTAATAGCAATCAGCCCCAGCATTTT
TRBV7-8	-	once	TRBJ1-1	CASSQTTEAFF	TGTGCCAGCAGCCAAACAACTGAAGCTTTCTTT
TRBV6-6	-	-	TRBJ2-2	CASSYGPTGELFF	TGTGCCAGCAGTTACGGGCCAACCGGGGAGCTGTTTTTT
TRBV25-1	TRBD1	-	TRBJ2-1	CASSDPGQGFYEQFF	TGTGCCAGCAGTGATCCGGGACAGGGGTTCTATGAGCAGTTCTTC
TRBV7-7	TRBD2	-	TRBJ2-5	CASSPGLAVQETQYF	TGTGCCAGCAGCCCAGGACTAGCGGTCCAAGAGACCCAGTACTTC
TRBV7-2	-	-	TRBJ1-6	CASRQGSYNSPLHF	TGTGCCAGCAGACAGGGATCGTATAATTCACCCCTCCACTTT
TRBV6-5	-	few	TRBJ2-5	CASRRTAGGETQYF	TGTGCCAGCAGACGGACCGCCGGAGGAGAGACCCAGTACTTC
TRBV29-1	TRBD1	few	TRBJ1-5	CSTGQDGQPQHF	TGCAGCACCGGACAGGACGGTCAGCCCCAGCATTTT
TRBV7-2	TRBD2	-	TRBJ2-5	CASSLGLAGGETQYF	TGTGCCAGCAGCTTGGGCCTAGCGGGGGGGGAGACCCAGTACTTC
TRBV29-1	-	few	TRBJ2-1	CSVGGTVGSGQFF	TGCAGCGTTGGAGGGACTGTCGGTAGTGGGCAGTTCTTC
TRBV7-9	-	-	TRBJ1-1	CASSQVAAEAFF	TGTGCCAGCAGCCAAGTGGCGGCTGAAGCTTTCTTT
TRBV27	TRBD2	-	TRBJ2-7	CASSLSWTSGGDEQYF	TGTGCCAGCAGTTTATCGTGGACTAGCGGGGGCGACGAGCAGTACTTC
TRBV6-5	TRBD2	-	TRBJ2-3	CASKSGGLADTQYF	TGTGCCAGCAAGTCGGGGGGGCTGGCAGATACGCAGTATTTT
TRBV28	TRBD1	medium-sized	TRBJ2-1	CASSFEQGLENEQFF	TGTGCCAGCAGTTTCGAACAGGGGTTGGAGAATGAGCAGTTCTTC
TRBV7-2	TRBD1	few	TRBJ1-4	CASSSHPGQGAEKLFF	TGTGCCAGCAGCTCCCACCCCGGACAGGGGGCGGAAAAACTGTTTTTT
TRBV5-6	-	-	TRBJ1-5	CASSLSDGGRQPQHF	TGTGCCAGCAGCTTGAGCGACGGCGGGCGTCAGCCCCAGCATTTT
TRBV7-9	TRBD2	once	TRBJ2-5	CASSTTSGGGETQYF	TGTGCCAGCAGTACCACTAGCGGAGGGGGAGAGACCCAGTACTTC
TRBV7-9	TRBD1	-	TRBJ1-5	CASSYTGDQPQHF	TGTGCCAGCAGCTATACAGGGGATCAGCCCCAGCATTTT
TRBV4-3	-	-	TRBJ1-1	CASSYRENTEAFF	TGCGCCAGCAGTTACAGGGAGAACACTGAAGCTTTCTTT
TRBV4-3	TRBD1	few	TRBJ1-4	CASSQGDRGGGEKLFF	TGCGCCAGCAGCCAGGGCGACAGGGGAGGCGGTGAAAAACTGTTTTTT
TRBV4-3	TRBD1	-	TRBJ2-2	CASSMAGGTGELFF	TGCGCCAGCAGCATGGCAGGGGGAACCGGGGAGCTGTTTTTT
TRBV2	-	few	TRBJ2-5	CASSAEIGAQYF	TGTGCCAGCAGTGCGGAGATAGGGGCCCAGTACTTC
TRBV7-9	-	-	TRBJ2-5	CASRPWRRLEQYF	TGTGCCAGCCGACCGTGGAGAAGATTGGAGCAGTACTTC
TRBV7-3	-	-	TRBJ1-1	CASSLYGGDTEAFF	TGTGCCAGCAGCTTATACGGGGGGGACACTGAAGCTTTCTTT
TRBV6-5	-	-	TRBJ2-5	CASSPRQQETQYF	TGTGCCAGCAGTCCCCGACAGCAAGAGACCCAGTACTTC
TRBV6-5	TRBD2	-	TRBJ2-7	CASIGTSGSYEQYF	TGTGCCAGCATCGGGACTAGCGGCTCCTACGAGCAGTACTTC
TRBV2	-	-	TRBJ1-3	CASSGGLQGNTIYF	TGTGCCAGCAGTGGCGGTCTGCAGGGGAACACCATATATTTT
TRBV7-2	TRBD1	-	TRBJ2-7	CASSRTGTEFYEQYF	TGTGCCAGCAGCCGGACCGGGACAGAATTCTACGAGCAGTACTTC
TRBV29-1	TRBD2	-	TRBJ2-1	CSVSPLAGGPHEQFF	TGCAGCGTGAGCCCCCTGGCGGGAGGGCCCCATGAGCAGTTCTTC
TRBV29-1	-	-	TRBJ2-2	CSVDGAQDWGPGELFF	TGCAGCGTTGACGGGGCCCAAGACTGGGGGCCCGGGGAGCTGTTTTTT
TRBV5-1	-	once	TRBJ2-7	CASSQAGINYEQYF	TGCGCCAGCAGCCAGGCCGGAATTAATTACGAGCAGTACTTC
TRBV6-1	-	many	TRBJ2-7	CASSEAPGSPYEQYF	TGTGCCAGCAGTGAAGCCCCGGGGTCACCCTACGAGCAGTACTTC
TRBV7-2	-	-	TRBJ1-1	CASSGLVTEAFF	TGTGCCAGCAGCGGCCTAGTCACTGAAGCTTTCTTT
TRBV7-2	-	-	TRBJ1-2	CASSRQLRVEGYTF	TGTGCCAGCAGCCGACAACTCAGGGTCGAGGGCTACACCTTC
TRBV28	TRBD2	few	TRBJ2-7	CASTRGGGSGEQYF	TGTGCCAGCACTCGGGGGGGTGGGTCTGGCGAGCAGTACTTC
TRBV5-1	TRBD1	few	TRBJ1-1	CASSRDSWMNTEAFF	TGCGCCAGCAGCCGGGACAGCTGGATGAACACTGAAGCTTTCTTT
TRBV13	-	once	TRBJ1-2	CASSFSGLYGYTF	TGTGCCAGCAGCTTCTCAGGACTCTATGGCTACACCTTC
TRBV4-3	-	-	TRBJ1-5	CASSQGTGLWQPQHF	TGCGCCAGCAGCCAAGGCACAGGGCTCTGGCAGCCCCAGCATTTT
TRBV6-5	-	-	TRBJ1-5	CATGREVNQPQHF	TGTGCCACAGGGCGGGAAGTCAATCAGCCCCAGCATTTT
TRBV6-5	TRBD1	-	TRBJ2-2	CATLRSTGLTGELFF	TGTGCCACCCTAAGGTCGACAGGGCTCACCGGGGAGCTGTTTTTT
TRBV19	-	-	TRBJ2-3	CASSRGGSTDTQYF	TGTGCCAGTAGTAGGGGCGGATCCACAGATACGCAGTATTTT
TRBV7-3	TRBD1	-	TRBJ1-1	CASTGTVNTEAFF	TGTGCCAGCACCGGGACAGTCAACACTGAAGCTTTCTTT
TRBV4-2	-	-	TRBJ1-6	CAGRREYNSPLHF	TGTGCCGGCAGACGGGAGTATAATTCACCCCTCCACTTT
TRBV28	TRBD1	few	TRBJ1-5	CASRSWTGKNQPQHF	TGTGCCAGCAGATCATGGACAGGGAAGAATCAGCCCCAGCATTTT
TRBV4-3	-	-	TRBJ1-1	CASSQVPNTEAFF	TGCGCCAGCAGCCAAGTTCCAAACACTGAAGCTTTCTTT
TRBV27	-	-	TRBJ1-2	CASSKSPQVSPGYTF	TGTGCCAGCAGCAAGAGCCCTCAAGTGTCCCCTGGCTACACCTTC
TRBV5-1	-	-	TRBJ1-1	CASSPLGGLNTEAFF	TGCGCCAGCAGCCCTCTCGGGGGACTGAACACTGAAGCTTTCTTT
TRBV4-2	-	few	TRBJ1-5	CASSQDLVGGQPQHF	TGTGCCAGCAGCCAAGATCTCGTAGGGGGTCAGCCCCAGCATTTT